The clone carrying this T cell receptor beta chain was picked up one time. Its cognate antigen is unknown. The trim removed 3 bases at V and 8 bases at J, leaving 6 bases unmatched. The length of the CDR3 is 14 residues. Germline lookup yields CDR1 DFQATT and CDR2 SNEGSKA (reference sequence). The data stem from a study of blood T cells in healthy people across ages. Together with a sample-barcoded 5' primer, a J-beta primer mix was included in a second PCR lasting about 7 to 11 cycles. Every molecule of cDNA carried a tag from a template-switch adaptor with 12 random nucleotides. TCRdb processed the 5' RACE reads anew with MiXCR; each CDR3 protein has one entry. The sample yields around 1.5 million distinct CDR3 sequences, 45% to 70% seen once. Staff drew 9 to 10 milliliters of peripheral blood from each donor. The study, taken as a whole, reports: More naive CD4+ cells and higher diversity were found in long-lived than in aged donors.

The chain joins TRBV20-1 to TRBJ2-1, with 11 bases that match TRBD2. The clonotype was recovered from a man in his late teens or twenties in good health. Source material: blood. CDR3 amino acids: CSASVAGGIYEQFF. CDR3 DNA: TGCAGTGCTAGTGTAGCGGGGGGGATCTATGAGCAGTTCTTC.